These 13 T cell receptor beta chains originate from one sample sequenced in a study of regulatory T cells in long-lasting Graves disease. Sequencing libraries for TCR beta were prepared with iRepertoire HTBI primers and Arm-PCR of CDR3 regions. One entry per CDR3 protein results from TCRdb running MiXCR on the multiplex PCR reads. The table records about 430,000 distinct CDR3 sequences, around 23% of them present only once. Time point reported: persistent/refractory GD, antithyroid drugs over 5 years with positive TRAb. The TCR library used RNA extracted from PBMCs. The material was peripheral blood mononuclear cells (PBMCs), obtained when the disease was refractory, from a patient treated with antithyroid drugs. The receptors stem from a female donor with Graves disease.

This clonotype was found once. The V and J genes are TRBV4-1 and TRBJ2-7, with D possibly matching TRBD2 (6 bases). Looked up from germline, CDR1 is MGHRA and CDR2 is YSYEKL. This CDR3 has 15 amino acids. The V and J ends lost 0 bases and 6 bases respectively, with 15 bases between them. Written as DNA, the CDR3 is TGCGCCAGCAGCCAAGAAGCTTCGACTAGTCCCGAGCAGTACTTC. Amino acids: CASSQEASTSPEQYF.

This clonotype was observed at least ten times. V is TRBV11-2 and J is TRBJ2-7, with D possibly being TRBD1 (5 bases). Germline lookup yields CDR1 SGHAT and CDR2 FQNNGV. Trimming pared 2 bases from V and 1 base from J, leaving 15 bases between. CDR3 size: 16 residues. The CDR3 coding sequence is TGTGCCAGCAGCTTACCCGACAGTCAATCATCCTACGAGCAGTACTTC. As protein: CASSLPDSQSSYEQYF.

The table lists this clonotype with a few counts. The chain joins TRBV28 to TRBJ2-6, with D possibly being TRBD1 (6 bases). Between the trimmed V and J ends, which lost 3 bases and 2 bases, there was a span of 17 bases. CDR3 length: 18 amino acids. Germline V lookup: CDR1 MDHEN, CDR2 SYDVKM. The CDR3 DNA sequence: TGTGCCAGCAGTTTTGAAACAGGGTTTCCAGCTGGGGCCAACGTCCTGACTTTC. Amino acid sequence: CASSFETGFPAGANVLTF.

This clonotype was detected ten times or more. V is TRBV28 and J is TRBJ2-1; D is tentatively TRBD1 or TRBD2 (5 bases each). CDR1 is MDHEN, CDR2 SYDVKM, per germline. V lost 3 bases, J lost 9 bases, and 9 bases lay in between. The CDR3 has 12 residues. The CDR3 region has the DNA TGTGCCAGCAGTTTGCCGGGGCTTGAGCAGTTCTTC. Translating gives CASSLPGLEQFF.

The chain couples TRBV13 to TRBJ2-2; TRBD2 aligns across 10 bases. The CDR3 consists of 16 residues. Germline loops: CDR1 PRHDT, CDR2 FYEKMQ (reference sequence). V lost 5 bases and J lost 2; bases outside the gene matches: 5. The CDR3 spells CASSIGTSENTGELFF. The CDR3 DNA reads TGTGCCAGCAGCATCGGGACTAGCGAAAACACCGGGGAGCTGTTTTTT.

The J gene is TRBJ2-2, the V gene TRBV9, with 7 bases that match TRBD2. There are 15 residues in the CDR3. CDR1 is SGDLS, CDR2 YYNGEE, per germline. V lost 4 bases and J lost 7; bases outside the gene matches: 10. Here the CDR3 DNA reads TGTGCCAGCAGCCCTCGACCTAGCGGATTCGGGGAGCTGTTTTTT. Its translation: CASSPRPSGFGELFF.

This clonotype was found a few times. The J gene is TRBJ2-1, the V gene TRBV7-9, with 12 bases that match TRBD2. Germline V gives CDR1 SEHNR, CDR2 FQNEAQ (reference sequence). Germline trimming cut 4 bases from V and 9 bases from J; bases unmatched to any gene: 16. This CDR3 has 18 amino acids. CDR3: CASSSPYTLAGGRIEQFF. The CDR3 nucleotides are TGTGCCAGCAGCTCTCCATACACTCTAGCGGGAGGGCGCATTGAGCAGTTCTTC.

Ten or more counts support this clonotype. The rearrangement links TRBV28 to TRBJ2-7; maybe TRBD2 (6 bases). CDR3 length: 14 amino acids. V shed 5 bases and J shed 2 bases, with 13 bases lying between them. Germline assignment: CDR1 MDHEN and CDR2 SYDVKM. As DNA, the CDR3 is TGTGCCAGCAGTCCGCCGGGACTCCCCTACGAGCAGTACTTC. Its translation is CASSPPGLPYEQYF.

This clonotype was recorded many times. This chain connects TRBV7-9 to TRBJ2-5, with D perhaps being TRBD1 or TRBD2 (5 bases each). The V gene lost 4 bases and the J gene lost 1 base, with 16 bases spanning the gap. CDR3 length: 16 amino acids. Germline V gene data show CDR1 as SEHNR and CDR2 as FQNEAQ (reference sequence). In DNA, the CDR3 is TGTGCCAGCAGCTCCGGGACCGGTTTTAGCCAAGAGACCCAGTACTTC. Its translation is CASSSGTGFSQETQYF.

The J gene is TRBJ2-4, the V gene TRBV6-1; maybe TRBD2 (6 bases). This CDR3 region has 14 residues. V was trimmed by 3 bases and J by 8 bases, leaving 14 bases between them. In germline, CDR1 is MNHNS, CDR2 SASEGT. The CDR3 reads CASSDGGPQHIQYF. In DNA form, the CDR3 reads TGTGCCAGCAGTGACGGAGGGCCTCAGCACATTCAGTACTTC.

This clonotype has more than one count but fewer than ten. This chain connects TRBV20-1 to TRBJ2-7, with TRBD2 identical over 8 bases. Germline V gene lookup returns CDR1 DFQATT and CDR2 SNEGSKA (reference sequence). The ends lost 3 bases at V and 2 bases at J; junction bases unmatched: 9. The CDR3 totals 15 residues. In DNA, the CDR3 is TGCAGTGCTAGTCGAAGCGGGAGCTCTCCCTACGAGCAGTACTTC. Protein: CSASRSGSSPYEQYF.

This clonotype was detected only a few times. The CDR3 nucleotides are TGCAGTGCCCTCGGACTAGCGGGAGTTACAGATACGCAGTATTTT. Protein sequence: CSALGLAGVTDTQYF. This rearrangement joins TRBV20-1 to TRBJ2-3; 13 bases agree with TRBD2. Unmatched junction bases numbered 6, after V lost 6 bases and J lost 3 bases. CDR3 length: 15 residues. Looked up from germline, CDR1 is DFQATT and CDR2 is SNEGSKA (reference sequence).

The rearrangement joins TRBV5-6 to TRBJ1-4; D gene uncertain. The ends were cut back, 2 bases at V and 10 bases at J, with 18 bases in the middle. The germline CDR1 and CDR2 sequences are SGHDT and YYEEEE. CDR3 length: 15 amino acids. The DNA of the CDR3 is TGTGCCAGCAGCTTCTACGAATCCTCTCGTGGAAAACTGTTTTTT. Its protein product is CASSFYESSRGKLFF.